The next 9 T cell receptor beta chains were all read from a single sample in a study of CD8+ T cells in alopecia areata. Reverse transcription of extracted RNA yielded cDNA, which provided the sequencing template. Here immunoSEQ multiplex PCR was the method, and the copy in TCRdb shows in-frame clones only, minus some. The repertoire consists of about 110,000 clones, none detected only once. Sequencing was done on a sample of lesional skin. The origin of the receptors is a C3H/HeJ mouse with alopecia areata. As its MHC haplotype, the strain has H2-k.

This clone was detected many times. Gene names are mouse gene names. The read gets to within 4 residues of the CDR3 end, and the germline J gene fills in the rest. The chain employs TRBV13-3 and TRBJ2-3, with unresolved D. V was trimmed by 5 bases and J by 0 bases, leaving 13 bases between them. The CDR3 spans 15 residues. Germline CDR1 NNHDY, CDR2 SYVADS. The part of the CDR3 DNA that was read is TGTGCCAGCAGCCCTGACACAAATAGTGCAGAA. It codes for CASSPDTNSAE. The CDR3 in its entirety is CASSPDTNSAETLYF.

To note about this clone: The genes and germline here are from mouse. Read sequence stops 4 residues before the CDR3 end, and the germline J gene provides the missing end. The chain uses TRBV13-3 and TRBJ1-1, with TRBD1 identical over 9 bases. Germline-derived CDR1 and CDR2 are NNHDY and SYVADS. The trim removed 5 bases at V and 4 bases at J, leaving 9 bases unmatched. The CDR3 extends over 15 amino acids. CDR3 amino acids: CASRTDRGSGTEVFF. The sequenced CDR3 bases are TGTGCCAGCAGGACGGACAGGGGATCGGGCACA.

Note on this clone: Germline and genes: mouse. This chain's CDR3 is CASSPHKYEQYF. Partial CDR3 DNA: TGTGCCAGCAGTCCACACAAATAT. The rearrangement links TRBV19 to TRBJ2-7; D not resolved. The read finishes 4 residues shy of the CDR3 end, and the germline J gene is used to complete it. The CDR3 sequence is 12 residues long. Germline V lookup: CDR1 FNHDT, CDR2 SITEND (reference sequence). Supplemented by reference TRBV19 and TRBJ2-7, the full variable domain reads GGIITQTPKFLIGQEGQKLTLKCQQNFNHDTMYWYRQDSGKGLRLIYYSITENDLQKGDLSEGYDASREKKSSFSLTVTSAQKNEMAVFLCASSPHKYEQYFGPGTRLTVL.

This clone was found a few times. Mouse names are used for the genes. CDR3 DNA, as far as it was read: TGTGCCAGCAGGGGGGGGAGTCAAAAC. This translates into CASRGGSQN. The complete CDR3 reads CASRGGSQNTLYF. This sequence joins TRBV13-1 and TRBJ2-4; TRBD2 agrees at 7 bases. The read halts 4 residues ahead of the CDR3 end, with the missing end drawn from the germline J gene. The CDR3 is made up of 13 amino acids. Germline CDR1 reads NSHNY; CDR2 reads SYGAGN. V trimming: 5 bases; J trimming: 0 bases; junction bases outside the gene matches: 0.

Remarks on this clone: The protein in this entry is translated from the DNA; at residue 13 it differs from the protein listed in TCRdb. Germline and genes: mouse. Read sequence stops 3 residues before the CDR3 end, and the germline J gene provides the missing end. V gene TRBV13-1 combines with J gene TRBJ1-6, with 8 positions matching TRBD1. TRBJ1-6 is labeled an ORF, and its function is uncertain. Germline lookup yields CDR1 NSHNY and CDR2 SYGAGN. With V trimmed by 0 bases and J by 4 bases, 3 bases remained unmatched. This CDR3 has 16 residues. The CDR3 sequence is CASSDARTGYNSPLYF. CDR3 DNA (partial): TGTGCCAGCAGTGATGCAAGGACAGGGTATAATTCGCCC.

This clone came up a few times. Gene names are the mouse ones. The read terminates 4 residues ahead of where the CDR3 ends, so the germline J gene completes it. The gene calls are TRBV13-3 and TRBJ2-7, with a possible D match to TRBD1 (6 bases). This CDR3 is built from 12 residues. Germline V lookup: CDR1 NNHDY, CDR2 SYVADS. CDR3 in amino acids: CASTPDSYEQYF. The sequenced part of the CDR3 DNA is TGTGCCAGCACCCCGGACAGTTAT.

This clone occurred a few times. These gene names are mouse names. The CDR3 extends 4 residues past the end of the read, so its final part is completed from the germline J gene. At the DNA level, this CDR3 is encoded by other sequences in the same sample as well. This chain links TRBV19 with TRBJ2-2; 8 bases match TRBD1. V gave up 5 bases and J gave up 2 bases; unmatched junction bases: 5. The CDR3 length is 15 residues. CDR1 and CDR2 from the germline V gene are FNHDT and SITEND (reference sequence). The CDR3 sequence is CASSPGGANTGQLYF. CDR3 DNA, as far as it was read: TGTGCCAGCAGCCCAGGGGGCGCGAACACCGGG.

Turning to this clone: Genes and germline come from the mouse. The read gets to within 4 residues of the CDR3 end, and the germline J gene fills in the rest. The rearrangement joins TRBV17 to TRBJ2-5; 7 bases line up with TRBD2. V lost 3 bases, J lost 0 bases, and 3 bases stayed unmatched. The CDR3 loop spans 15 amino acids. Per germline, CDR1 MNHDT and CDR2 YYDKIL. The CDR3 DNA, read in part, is TGTGCTAGCAGTAGTGACTGGGCCAACCAAGAC. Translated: CASSSDWANQD. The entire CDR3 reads CASSSDWANQDTQYF.

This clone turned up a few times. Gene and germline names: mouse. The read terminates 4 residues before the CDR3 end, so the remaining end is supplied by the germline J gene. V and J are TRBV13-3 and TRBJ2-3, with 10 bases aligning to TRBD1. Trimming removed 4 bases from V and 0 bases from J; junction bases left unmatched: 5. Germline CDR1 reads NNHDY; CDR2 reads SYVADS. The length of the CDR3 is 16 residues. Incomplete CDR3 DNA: TGTGCCAGCAGTCCCGGGACAGGGGTGAGTGCAGAA. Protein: CASSPGTGVSAE. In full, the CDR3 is CASSPGTGVSAETLYF.